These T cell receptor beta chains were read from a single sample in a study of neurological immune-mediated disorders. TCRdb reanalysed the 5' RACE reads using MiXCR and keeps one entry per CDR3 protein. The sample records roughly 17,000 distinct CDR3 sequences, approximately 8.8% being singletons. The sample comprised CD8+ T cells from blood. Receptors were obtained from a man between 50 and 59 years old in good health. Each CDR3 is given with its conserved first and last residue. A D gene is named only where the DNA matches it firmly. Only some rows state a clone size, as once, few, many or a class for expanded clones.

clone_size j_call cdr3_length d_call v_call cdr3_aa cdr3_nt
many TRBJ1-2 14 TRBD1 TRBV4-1 CASSATGANYGYTF TGCGCCAGCAGCGCGACAGGGGCTAACTATGGCTACACCTTC
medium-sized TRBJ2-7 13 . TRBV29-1 CSVGLTYSYEQYF TGCAGCGTTGGTCTTACTTACTCCTACGAGCAGTACTTC
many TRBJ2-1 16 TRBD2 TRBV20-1 CSAIWTGGVSYNEQFF TGCAGTGCTATTTGGACGGGAGGAGTCTCCTACAATGAGCAGTTCTTC
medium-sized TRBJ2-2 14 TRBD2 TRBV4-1 CASSPGLNTGELFF TGCGCCAGCAGCCCGGGACTAAACACCGGGGAGCTGTTTTTT
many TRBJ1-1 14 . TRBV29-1 CSAPPRLLDTEAFF TGCAGCGCCCCGCCCCGGCTTTTGGACACTGAAGCTTTCTTT
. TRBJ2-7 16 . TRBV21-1 CASSKETSGVSYEQYF TGTGCCAGCAGCAAAGAGACTAGCGGGGTCTCCTACGAGCAGTACTTC
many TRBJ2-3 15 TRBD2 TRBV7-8 CASSLVASGRDTQYF TGTGCCAGCAGCTTAGTGGCTAGCGGGAGGGATACGCAGTATTTT
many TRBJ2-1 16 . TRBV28 CASSPLLTGEEGEQFF TGTGCCAGCAGCCCCCTTTTGACGGGAGAGGAAGGCGAGCAGTTCTTC
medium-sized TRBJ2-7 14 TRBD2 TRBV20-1 CSAPLAGGINEQYF TGCAGTGCTCCCCTAGCGGGAGGGATCAACGAGCAGTACTTC
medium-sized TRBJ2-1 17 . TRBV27 CASSLIGRAHSYNEQFF TGTGCCAGCAGTTTAATTGGGCGGGCCCACTCCTACAATGAGCAGTTCTTC
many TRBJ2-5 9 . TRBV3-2 CASMETQYF TGTGCCAGCATGGAGACCCAGTACTTC
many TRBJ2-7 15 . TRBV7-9 CASSPAPEASYEQYF TGTGCCAGCAGCCCAGCCCCAGAAGCCTCCTACGAGCAGTACTTC
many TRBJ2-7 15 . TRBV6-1 CASSGTKKGSYEQYF TGTGCCAGCAGTGGGACAAAAAAGGGATCCTACGAGCAGTACTTC
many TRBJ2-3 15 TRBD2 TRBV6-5 CASSYGAGGTDTQYF TGTGCCAGCAGTTACGGGGCGGGGGGCACAGATACGCAGTATTTT
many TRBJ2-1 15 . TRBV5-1 CASSLGDGGANEQFF TGCGCCAGCAGCTTGGGGGATGGGGGGGCCAATGAGCAGTTCTTC
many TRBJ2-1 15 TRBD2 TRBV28 CASSLGLADYNEQFF TGTGCCAGCAGCCTTGGACTAGCGGATTACAATGAGCAGTTCTTC